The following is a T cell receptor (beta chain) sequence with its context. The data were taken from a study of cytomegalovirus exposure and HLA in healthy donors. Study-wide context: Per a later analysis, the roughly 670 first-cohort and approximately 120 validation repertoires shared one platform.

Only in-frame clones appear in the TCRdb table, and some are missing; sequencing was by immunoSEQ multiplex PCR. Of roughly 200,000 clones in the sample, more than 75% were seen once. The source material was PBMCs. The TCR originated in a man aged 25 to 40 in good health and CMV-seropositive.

The CDR3 DNA is TGTGCCAGCAGTTACTCGGGACAGGGTAACGAGCAGTACTTC. As protein: CASSYSGQGNEQYF. The chain recombines TRBV6-6 with TRBJ2-7; 9 positions agree with TRBD1. CDR1 MNHNY and CDR2 SVGAGI come from the germline V gene (reference sequence). J lost 5 bases, V lost 0 bases, and 2 bases had no gene match. CDR3 length: 14 amino acids.